The TCR beta chain under discussion was sequenced for a study of blood T cell repertoires in COVID-19. Study-wide background: Specimens from acute and convalescent COVID-19 originated in the United States, Italy and Spain.

Germline V CDR1 and CDR2: KGHSH, LQKENI. CDR3 length equals 15 residues. The J segment lost 8 bases and the V segment lost 0 bases, leaving 4 bases of the junction unmatched. Living in about two dozen US areas, the participants were between about 18 and 95 years of age. The data were produced by immunoSEQ multiplex PCR, yet TCRdb's version contains in-frame clones alone and is incomplete. Of roughly 200,000 clones listed, 75% to 85% are singletons. The V and J genes are TRBV18 and TRBJ1-4; 9 bases are a match to TRBD1. The sequence was collected from a man aged 40-49 years who had recovered from COVID-19. The sequencing sample was made of PBMCs or T cells enriched from blood (not recorded which). The CDR3 is CASSPPTGGHEKLFF. For the CDR3, the DNA is TGTGCCAGCTCACCACCAACAGGGGGCCACGAAAAACTGTTTTTT.